This TCR beta chain was identified during a study of T cell responses to AZD1222 COVID-19 vaccine. Study-wide results and caveats: The study reported that nearly half of spike-specific TCRs target unmutated variant regions. All repertoire sampling was performed exclusively after the peak T cell response. Donors in the cohort were predominantly white British and more often female, and clonal diversity was possibly underestimated.

Notes on this clone: Its specificity is unknown.

CDR1 is MNHEY and CDR2 is SVGAGI in the germline V gene. V shed 5 bases and J shed 0 bases, with 14 bases lying between them. CDR3 length: 15 amino acids. Profiling relied on immunoSEQ multiplex PCR, and the TCRdb table lists in-frame clones only, not all of them. The sample has 97,000 or so clones; around 86% are singletons. The chain employs TRBV6-5 and TRBJ2-7; weak D call: TRBD2 (5 bases). The clonotype comes from an adult in good health. The sample here was peripheral blood, taken on day 0 of AZD1222 vaccination. CDR3 amino acids: CASSRARTGSYEQYF. The CDR3 DNA reads as TGTGCCAGCAGTCGGGCCCGGACTGGCTCCTACGAGCAGTACTTC.